The following is a TCR beta chain sequence with its context. The data were produced by immunoSEQ multiplex PCR, yet TCRdb's version contains in-frame clones alone and is incomplete. The repertoire holds about 34,000 clones, with approximately 83% as singletons. The data derive from a study of OX40 agonist ivuxolimab in advanced cancers. V shed 4 bases and J shed 2 bases, with 14 bases lying between them. Per the germline V gene, CDR1 is SGDLS and CDR2 is YYNGEE. The CDR3 has 15 amino acids. The sequence came from an adult with an advanced solid tumor such as melanoma, head and neck, liver or kidney cancer. This sample comprised CD4+ or CD8+ T cells sorted from blood, obtained in a trial of the OX40 agonist ivuxolimab. V is TRBV9 and J is TRBJ2-3; no firm D call. CDR3 DNA sequence: TGTGCCAGCAGCCCCCTTCGGGCAGACACAGATACGCAGTATTTT. Translation gives CASSPLRADTDTQYF. The whole variable domain, remainder taken from reference TRBV9 and TRBJ2-3, is DSGVTQTPKHLITATGQRVTLRCSPRSGDLSVYWYQQSLDQGLQFLIQYYNGEERAKGNILERFSAQQFPDLHSELNLSSLELGDSALYFCASSPLRADTDTQYFGPGTRLTVL.